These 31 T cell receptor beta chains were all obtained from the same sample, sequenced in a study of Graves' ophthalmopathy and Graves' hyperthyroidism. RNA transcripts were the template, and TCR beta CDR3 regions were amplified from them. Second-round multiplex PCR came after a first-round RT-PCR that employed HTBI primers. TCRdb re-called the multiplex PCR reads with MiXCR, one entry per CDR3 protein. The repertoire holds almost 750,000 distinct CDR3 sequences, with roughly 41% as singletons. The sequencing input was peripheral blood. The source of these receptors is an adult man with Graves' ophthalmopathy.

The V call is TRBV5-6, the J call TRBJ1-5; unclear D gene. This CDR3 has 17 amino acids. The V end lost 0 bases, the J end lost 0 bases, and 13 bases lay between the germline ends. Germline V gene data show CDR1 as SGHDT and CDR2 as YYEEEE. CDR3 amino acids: CASSLGQPGFSNQPQHF. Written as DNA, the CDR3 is TGTGCCAGCAGCTTGGGTCAGCCAGGATTTAGCAATCAGCCCCAGCATTTT.

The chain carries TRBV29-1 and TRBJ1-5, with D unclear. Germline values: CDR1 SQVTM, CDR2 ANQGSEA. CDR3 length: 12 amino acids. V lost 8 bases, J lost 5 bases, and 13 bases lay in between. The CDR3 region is CSFGGRDQPQHF. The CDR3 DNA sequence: TGCAGCTTCGGAGGACGCGATCAGCCCCAGCATTTT.

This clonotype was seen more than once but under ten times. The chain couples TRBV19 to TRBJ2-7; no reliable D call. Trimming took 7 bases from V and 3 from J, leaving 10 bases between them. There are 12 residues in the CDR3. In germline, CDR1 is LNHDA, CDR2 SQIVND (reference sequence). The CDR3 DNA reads TGTGCCAGTATTAGACTGTACTACGAGCAGTACTTC. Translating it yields CASIRLYYEQYF.

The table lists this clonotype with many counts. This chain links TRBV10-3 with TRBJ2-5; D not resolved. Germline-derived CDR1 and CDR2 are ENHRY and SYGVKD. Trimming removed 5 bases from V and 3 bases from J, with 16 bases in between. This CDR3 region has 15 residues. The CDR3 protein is CAISRTEPPKETQYF. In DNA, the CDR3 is TGTGCCATCAGTCGGACGGAACCTCCCAAAGAGACCCAGTACTTC.

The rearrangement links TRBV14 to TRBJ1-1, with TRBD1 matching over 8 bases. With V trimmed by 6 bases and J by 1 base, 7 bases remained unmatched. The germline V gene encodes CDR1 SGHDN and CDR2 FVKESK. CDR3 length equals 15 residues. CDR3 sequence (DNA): TGTGCCAGCAGACCAAACAGGGGGTGGAACACTGAAGCTTTCTTT. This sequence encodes CASRPNRGWNTEAFF.

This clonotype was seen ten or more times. The CDR3 reads CASSLSSAGDETQYF. The CDR3, as DNA: TGTGCCAGCAGCTTAAGCAGCGCGGGAGATGAGACCCAGTACTTC. The chain is built from TRBV7-2 and TRBJ2-5; 7 positions match TRBD2. This CDR3 is built from 15 residues. V shed 2 bases, J shed 5 bases, and the junction held 8 bases outside the gene matches. Germline V gene data show CDR1 as SGHTA and CDR2 as FQGNSA. The full variable domain, rest sourced from reference TRBV7-2 and TRBJ2-5, is GAGVSQSPSNKVTEKGKDVELRCDPISGHTALYWYRQSLGQGLEFLIYFQGNSAPDKSGLPSDRFSAERTGGSVSTLTIQRTQQEDSAVYLCASSLSSAGDETQYFGPGTRLLVL.

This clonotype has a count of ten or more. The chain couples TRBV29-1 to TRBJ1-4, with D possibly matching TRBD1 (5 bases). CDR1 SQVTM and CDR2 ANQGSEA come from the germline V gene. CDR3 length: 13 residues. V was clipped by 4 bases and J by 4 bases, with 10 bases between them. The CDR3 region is CSVVGGDNEKLFF. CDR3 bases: TGCAGCGTTGTCGGGGGGGATAATGAAAAACTGTTTTTT.

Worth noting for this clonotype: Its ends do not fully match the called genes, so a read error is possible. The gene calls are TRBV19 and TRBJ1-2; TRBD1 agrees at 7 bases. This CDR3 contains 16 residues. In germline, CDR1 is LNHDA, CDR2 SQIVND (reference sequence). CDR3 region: CASSSGTVPPNCGYTF. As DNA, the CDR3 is TGTGCCAGTAGTTCCGGGACAGTACCCCCTAACTGTGGCTACACCTTC.

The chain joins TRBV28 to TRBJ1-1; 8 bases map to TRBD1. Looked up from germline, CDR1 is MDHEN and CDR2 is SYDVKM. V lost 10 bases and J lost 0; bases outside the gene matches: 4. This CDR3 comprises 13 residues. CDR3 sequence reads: CATTQGVNTEAFF. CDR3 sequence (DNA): TGTGCCACTACACAGGGGGTGAACACTGAAGCTTTCTTT.

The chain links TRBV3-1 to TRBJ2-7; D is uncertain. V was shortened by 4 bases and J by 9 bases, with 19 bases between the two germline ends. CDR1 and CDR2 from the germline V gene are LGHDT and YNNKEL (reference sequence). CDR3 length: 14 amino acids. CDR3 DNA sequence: TGTGCCAGCAGCCCGACGAGGACCGCCTCGAGGCAGTACTTC. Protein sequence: CASSPTRTASRQYF.

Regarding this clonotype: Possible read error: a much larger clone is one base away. DNA for the CDR3: TGTGCCAGCAGCCACACAGGGGTCACTGAAGCTTTCTTT. This gives the protein CASSHTGVTEAFF. The genes are TRBV7-3 and TRBJ1-1, with 7 bases identical to TRBD1. Losses at the gene ends were 5 bases for V and 4 bases for J; bases not matched to a gene: 4. CDR3 length: 13 residues. Germline values: CDR1 SGHTA, CDR2 FQGTGA.

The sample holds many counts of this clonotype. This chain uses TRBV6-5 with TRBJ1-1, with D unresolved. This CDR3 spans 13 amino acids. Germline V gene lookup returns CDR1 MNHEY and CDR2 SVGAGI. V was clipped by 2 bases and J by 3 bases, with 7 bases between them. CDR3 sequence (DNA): TGTGCCAGCAGTTACCCCCACGACACTGAAGCTTTCTTT. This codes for CASSYPHDTEAFF.

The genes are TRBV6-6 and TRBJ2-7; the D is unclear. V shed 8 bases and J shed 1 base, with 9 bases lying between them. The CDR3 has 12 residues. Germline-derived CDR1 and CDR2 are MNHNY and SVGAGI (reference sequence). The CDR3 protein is CASLAASYEQYF. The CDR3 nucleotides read TGTGCCAGCCTGGCAGCATCCTACGAGCAGTACTTC.

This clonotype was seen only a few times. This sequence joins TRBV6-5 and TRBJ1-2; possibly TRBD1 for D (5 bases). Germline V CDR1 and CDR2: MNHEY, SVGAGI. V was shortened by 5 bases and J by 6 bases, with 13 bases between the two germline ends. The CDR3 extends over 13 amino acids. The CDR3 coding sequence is TGTGCCAGCAGTGAAATGGCAGGGAATGGCTACACCTTC. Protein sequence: CASSEMAGNGYTF.

The CDR3: CASSEGTGGGNTIYF. The CDR3 bases are TGTGCCAGCAGCGAGGGGACAGGGGGCGGAAACACCATATATTTT. The chain combines TRBV13 with TRBJ1-3; the match to TRBD1 covers 12 bases. The germline CDR1 and CDR2 sequences are PRHDT and FYEKMQ (reference sequence). Germline trimming cut 5 bases from V and 4 bases from J; bases unmatched to any gene: 3. This CDR3 has 15 amino acids.

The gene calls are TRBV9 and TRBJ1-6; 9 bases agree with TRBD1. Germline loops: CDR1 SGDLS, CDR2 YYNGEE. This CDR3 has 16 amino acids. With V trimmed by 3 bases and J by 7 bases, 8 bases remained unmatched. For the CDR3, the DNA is TGTGCCAGCAGCGGACAGGGGGTCAGCAACAATTCACCCCTCCACTTT. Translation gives CASSGQGVSNNSPLHF. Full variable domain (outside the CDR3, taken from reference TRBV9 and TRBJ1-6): DSGVTQTPKHLITATGQRVTLRCSPRSGDLSVYWYQQSLDQGLQFLIQYYNGEERAKGNILERFSAQQFPDLHSELNLSSLELGDSALYFCASSGQGVSNNSPLHFGNGTRLTVT.

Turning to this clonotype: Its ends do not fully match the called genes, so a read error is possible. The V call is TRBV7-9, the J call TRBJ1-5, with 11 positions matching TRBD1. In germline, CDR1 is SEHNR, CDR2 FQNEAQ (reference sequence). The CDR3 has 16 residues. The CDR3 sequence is CASNLEWTGGDQPQHF. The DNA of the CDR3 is TGTGCCAGCAACTTAGAGTGGACAGGGGGCGATCAGCCCCAGCATTTT.

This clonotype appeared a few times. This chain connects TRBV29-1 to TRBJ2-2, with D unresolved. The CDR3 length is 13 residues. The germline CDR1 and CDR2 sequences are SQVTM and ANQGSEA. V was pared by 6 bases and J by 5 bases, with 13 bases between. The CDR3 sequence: CSVRITPTGELFF. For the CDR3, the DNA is TGCAGCGTGCGGATAACTCCGACCGGGGAGCTGTTTTTT.

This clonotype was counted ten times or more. DNA of the CDR3: TGTGCCAGCCGCCCGGGACAGGGAGGTTCCTACGAGCAGTACTTC. This translates into CASRPGQGGSYEQYF. The rearrangement joins TRBV10-3 to TRBJ2-7; 9 nucleotides align to TRBD1. The germline CDR1 and CDR2 sequences are ENHRY and SYGVKD. There are 15 residues in the CDR3. V shed 10 bases and J 1 base; nucleotides not matched to a gene: 11.

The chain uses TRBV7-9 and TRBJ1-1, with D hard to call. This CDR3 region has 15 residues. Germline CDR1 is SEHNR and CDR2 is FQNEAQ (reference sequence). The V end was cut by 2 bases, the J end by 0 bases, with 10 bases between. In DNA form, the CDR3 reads TGTGCCAGCAGCTTACGGATGAACATGAACACTGAAGCTTTCTTT. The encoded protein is CASSLRMNMNTEAFF.

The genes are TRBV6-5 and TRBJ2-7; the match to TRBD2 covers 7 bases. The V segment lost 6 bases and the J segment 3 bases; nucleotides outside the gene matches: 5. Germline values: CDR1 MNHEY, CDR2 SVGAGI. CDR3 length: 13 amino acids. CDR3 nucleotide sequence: TGTGCCAGCAGGCTGGGGGGGAACTACGAGCAGTACTTC. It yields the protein CASRLGGNYEQYF.

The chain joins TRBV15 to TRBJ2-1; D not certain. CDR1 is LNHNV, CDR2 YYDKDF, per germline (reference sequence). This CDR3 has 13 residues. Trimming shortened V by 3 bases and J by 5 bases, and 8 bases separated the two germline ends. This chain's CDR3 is CATSRLKDNEQFF. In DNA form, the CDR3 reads TGTGCCACCAGCAGGCTCAAAGACAATGAGCAGTTCTTC. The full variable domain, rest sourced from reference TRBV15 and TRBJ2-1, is DAMVIQNPRYQVTQFGKPVTLSCSQTLNHNVMYWYQQKSSQAPKLLFHYYDKDFNNEADTPDNFQSRRPNTSFCFLDIRSPGLGDTAMYLCATSRLKDNEQFFGPGTRLTVL.

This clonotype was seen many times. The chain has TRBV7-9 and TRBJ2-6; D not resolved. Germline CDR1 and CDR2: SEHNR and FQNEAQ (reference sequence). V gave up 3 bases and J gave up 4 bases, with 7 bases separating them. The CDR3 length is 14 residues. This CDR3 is CASSLLPGANVLTF. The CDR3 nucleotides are TGTGCCAGCAGCTTGTTACCCGGGGCCAACGTCCTGACTTTC. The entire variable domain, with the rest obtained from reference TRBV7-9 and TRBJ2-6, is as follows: DTGVSQNPRHKITKRGQNVTFRCDPISEHNRLYWYRQTLGQGPEFLTYFQNEAQLEKSRLLSDRFSAERPKGSFSTLEIQRTEQGDSAMYLCASSLLPGANVLTFGAGSRLTVL.

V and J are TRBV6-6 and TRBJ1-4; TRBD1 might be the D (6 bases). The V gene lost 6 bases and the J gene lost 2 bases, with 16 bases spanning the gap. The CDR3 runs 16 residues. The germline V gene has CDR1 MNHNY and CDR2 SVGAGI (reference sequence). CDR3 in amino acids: CASSPGRGYTNEKLFF. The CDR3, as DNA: TGTGCCAGCAGCCCTGGGAGGGGGTACACTAATGAAAAACTGTTTTTT.

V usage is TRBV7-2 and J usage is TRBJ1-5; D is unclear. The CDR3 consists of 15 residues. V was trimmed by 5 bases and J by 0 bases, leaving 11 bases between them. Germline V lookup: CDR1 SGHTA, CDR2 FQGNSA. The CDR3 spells CASSKTQDSNQPQHF. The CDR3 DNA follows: TGTGCCAGCAGCAAAACGCAGGATAGCAATCAGCCCCAGCATTTT.

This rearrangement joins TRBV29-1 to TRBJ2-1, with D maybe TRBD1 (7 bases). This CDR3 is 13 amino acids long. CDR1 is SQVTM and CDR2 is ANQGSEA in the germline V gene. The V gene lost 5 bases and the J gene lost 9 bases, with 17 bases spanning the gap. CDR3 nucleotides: TGCAGCGTTTCCCAGGGGCAGGGGGGTGAGCAGTTCTTC. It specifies CSVSQGQGGEQFF.

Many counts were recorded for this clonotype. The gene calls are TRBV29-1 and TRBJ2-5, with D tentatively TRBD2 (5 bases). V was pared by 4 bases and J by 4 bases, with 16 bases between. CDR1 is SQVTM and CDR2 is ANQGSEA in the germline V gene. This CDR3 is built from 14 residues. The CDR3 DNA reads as TGCAGCGTTGCTCTAAGGACTGGAGGAGAGACCCAGTACTTC. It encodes CSVALRTGGETQYF.

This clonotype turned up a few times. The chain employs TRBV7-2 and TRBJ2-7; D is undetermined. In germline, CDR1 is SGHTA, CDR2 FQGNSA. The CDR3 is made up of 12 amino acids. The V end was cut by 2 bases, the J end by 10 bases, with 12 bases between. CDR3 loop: CASSLTVARQYF. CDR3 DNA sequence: TGTGCCAGCAGCTTAACGGTGGCGAGACAGTACTTC.

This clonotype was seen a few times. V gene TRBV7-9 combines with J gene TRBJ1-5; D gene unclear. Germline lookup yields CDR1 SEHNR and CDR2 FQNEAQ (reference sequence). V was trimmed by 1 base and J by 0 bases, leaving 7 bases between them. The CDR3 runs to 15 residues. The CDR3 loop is CASSLGADSNQPQHF. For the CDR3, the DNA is TGTGCCAGCAGCTTAGGGGCGGATAGCAATCAGCCCCAGCATTTT.

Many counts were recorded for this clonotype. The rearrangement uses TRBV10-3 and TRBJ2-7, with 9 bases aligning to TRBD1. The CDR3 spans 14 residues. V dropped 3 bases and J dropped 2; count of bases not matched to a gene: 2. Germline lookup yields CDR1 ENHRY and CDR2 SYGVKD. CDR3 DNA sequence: TGTGCCATCAGTGATGGGGACAGGGCCTACGAGCAGTACTTC. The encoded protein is CAISDGDRAYEQYF.

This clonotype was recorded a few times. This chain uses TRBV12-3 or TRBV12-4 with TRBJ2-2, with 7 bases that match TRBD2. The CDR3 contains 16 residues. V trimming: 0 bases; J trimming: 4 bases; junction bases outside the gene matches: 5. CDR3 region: CASSLASSGLTGELFF. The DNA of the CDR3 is TGTGCCAGCAGTTTAGCGAGTAGCGGGCTCACCGGGGAGCTGTTTTTT.